This T cell receptor beta chain came from a study of vaccination effects on CD4 cells after COVID-19. With respect to this clone: Its antigen is unidentified.

ViraFEST assay sequencing came after antigen-specific CD4+ T cells were expanded with viral peptide pools. Subsequent to less than eleven days of culture, CD4+ T cells were isolated. Vaccination of participants consisted of two doses of either the BNT162b2 or mRNA-1273 vaccine. General study findings and limits: Early post-infection timepoints were missing from the study, which also had few convalescent patients.

Profiling relied on immunoSEQ multiplex PCR, and the TCRdb table lists in-frame clones only, not all of them. The table shows 60,000 to 90,000 clones, with 81% occurring only once. Germline lookup yields CDR1 MNHNY and CDR2 SVGAGI (reference sequence). Trimming pared 1 base from V and 0 bases from J, leaving 4 bases between. CDR3 length: 14 residues. The sample in question was CD4+ T cells from PBMCs cultured with HCoV-229E spike peptides, obtained after COVID-19 vaccination. This TCR was recovered from a human donor who received a COVID-19 vaccine. V is TRBV6-6 and J is TRBJ1-3, with no clear D. CDR3: CASSYYGSGNTIYF. CDR3 in DNA: TGTGCCAGCAGTTACTATGGCTCTGGAAACACCATATATTTT.